This TCR beta chain was found in a study of blood T cell repertoires in COVID-19. As for the study in general: PBMCs, B-cell-depleted T cells, or T cells provided the cDNA or gDNA that made up the material.

The CDR3 is made up of 13 amino acids. Germline V gives CDR1 KGHSH, CDR2 LQKENI. V was clipped by 3 bases and J by 0 bases, with 4 bases between them. Libraries were prepared by immunoSEQ multiplex PCR; TCRdb keeps only in-frame clonotypes and omits some of them. The repertoire holds approximately 200,000 clones, 65% to 90% seen once, with approximately 7% in the top ten. The rearrangement uses TRBV18 and TRBJ2-3; D ambiguous. The clonotype originates from a woman in her fifties or sixties with acute or convalescent COVID-19. Material for sequencing was peripheral blood. CDR3 protein: CASSPMSTDTQYF. The CDR3 bases are TGTGCCAGCTCACCCATGAGCACAGATACGCAGTATTTT.